This TCR beta chain was recovered during a study of blood T cell repertoires in COVID-19. Seattle patients were enrolled during active infection and followed longitudinally. Produced via immunoSEQ multiplex PCR; TCRdb's table is partial and in-frame only. The data contain 250,000 to 350,000 clones, around 90% of them singletons. Sequences were obtained from peripheral blood. The TCR was taken from a woman between 50 and 59 years old with COVID-19, enrolled during active disease.

The DNA for the CDR3 is TGTGCCAGCAGCCGAACGGGACAGTACGAGCAGTACTTC. Protein product: CASSRTGQYEQYF. V and J are TRBV7-8 and TRBJ2-7, with 7 bases matching TRBD1. With V trimmed by 5 bases and J by 4 bases, 5 bases remained unmatched. Germline-derived CDR1 and CDR2 are SGHVS and FQNEAQ. CDR3 size: 13 residues. Based on the CDR3 plus reference TRBV7-8 and TRBJ2-7, the full variable domain is GAGVSQSPRYKVAKRGQDVALRCDPISGHVSLFWYQQALGQGPEFLTYFQNEAQLDKSGLPSDRFFAERPEGSVSTLKIQRTQQEDSAVYLCASSRTGQYEQYFGPGTRLTVT.